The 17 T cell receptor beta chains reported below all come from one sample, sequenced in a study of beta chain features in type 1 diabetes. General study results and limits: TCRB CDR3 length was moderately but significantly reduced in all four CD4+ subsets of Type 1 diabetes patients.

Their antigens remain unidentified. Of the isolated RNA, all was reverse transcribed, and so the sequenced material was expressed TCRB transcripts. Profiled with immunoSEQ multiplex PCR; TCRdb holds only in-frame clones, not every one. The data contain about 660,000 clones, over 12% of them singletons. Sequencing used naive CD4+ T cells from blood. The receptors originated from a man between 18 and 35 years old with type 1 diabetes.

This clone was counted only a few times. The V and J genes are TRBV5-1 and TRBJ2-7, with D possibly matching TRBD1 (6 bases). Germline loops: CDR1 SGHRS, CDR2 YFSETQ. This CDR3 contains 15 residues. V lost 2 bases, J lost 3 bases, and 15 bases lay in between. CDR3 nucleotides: TGCGCCAGCAGCTTCGTGGCAGGGGCCTTCTACGAGCAGTACTTC. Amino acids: CASSFVAGAFYEQYF.

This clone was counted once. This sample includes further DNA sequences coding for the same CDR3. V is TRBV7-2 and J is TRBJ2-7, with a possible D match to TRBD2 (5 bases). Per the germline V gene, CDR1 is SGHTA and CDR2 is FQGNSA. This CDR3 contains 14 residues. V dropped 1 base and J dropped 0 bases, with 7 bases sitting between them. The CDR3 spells CASSLGGFSYEQYF. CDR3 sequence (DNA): TGTGCCAGCAGCTTAGGAGGGTTCTCCTACGAGCAGTACTTC.

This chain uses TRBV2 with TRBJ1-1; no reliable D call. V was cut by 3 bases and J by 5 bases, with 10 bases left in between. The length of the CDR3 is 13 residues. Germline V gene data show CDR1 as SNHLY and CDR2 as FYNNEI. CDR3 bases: TGTGCCAGCAGTGAGGCGGCGCGGACTGAAGCTTTCTTT. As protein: CASSEAARTEAFF. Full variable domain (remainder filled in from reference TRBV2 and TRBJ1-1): EPEVTQTPSHQVTQMGQEVILRCVPISNHLYFYWYRQILGQKVEFLVSFYNNEISEKSEIFDDQFSVERPDGSNFTLKIRSTKLEDSAMYFCASSEAARTEAFFGQGTRLTVV.

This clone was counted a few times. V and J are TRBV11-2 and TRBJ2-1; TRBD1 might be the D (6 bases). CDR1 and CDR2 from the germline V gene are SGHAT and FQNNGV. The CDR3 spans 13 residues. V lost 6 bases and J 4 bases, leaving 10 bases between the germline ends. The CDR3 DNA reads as TGTGCCAGCAGTAGGACAGTTTACAATGAGCAGTTCTTC. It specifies CASSRTVYNEQFF.

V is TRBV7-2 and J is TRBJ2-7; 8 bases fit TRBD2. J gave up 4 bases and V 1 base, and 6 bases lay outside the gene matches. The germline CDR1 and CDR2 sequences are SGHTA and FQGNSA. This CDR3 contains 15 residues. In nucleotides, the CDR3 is TGTGCCAGCAGCTTAGATTCAGGCGGGGGGTACGAGCAGTACTTC. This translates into CASSLDSGGGYEQYF. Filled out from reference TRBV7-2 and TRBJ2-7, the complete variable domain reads GAGVSQSPSNKVTEKGKDVELRCDPISGHTALYWYRQSLGQGLEFLIYFQGNSAPDKSGLPSDRFSAERTGGSVSTLTIQRTQQEDSAVYLCASSLDSGGGYEQYFGPGTRLTVT.

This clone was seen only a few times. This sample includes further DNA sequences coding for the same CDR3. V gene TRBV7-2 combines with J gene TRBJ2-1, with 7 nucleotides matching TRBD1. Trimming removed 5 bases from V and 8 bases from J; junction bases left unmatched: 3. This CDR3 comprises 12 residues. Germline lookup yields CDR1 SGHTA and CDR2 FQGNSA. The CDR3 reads CASSLQGYEQFF. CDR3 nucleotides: TGTGCCAGCAGCCTACAGGGGTATGAGCAGTTCTTC.

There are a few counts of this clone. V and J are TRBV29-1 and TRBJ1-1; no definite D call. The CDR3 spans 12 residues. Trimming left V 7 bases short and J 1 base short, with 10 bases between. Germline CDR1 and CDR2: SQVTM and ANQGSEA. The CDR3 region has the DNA TGCAGCGGACAATCTAGGAACACTGAAGCTTTCTTT. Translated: CSGQSRNTEAFF.

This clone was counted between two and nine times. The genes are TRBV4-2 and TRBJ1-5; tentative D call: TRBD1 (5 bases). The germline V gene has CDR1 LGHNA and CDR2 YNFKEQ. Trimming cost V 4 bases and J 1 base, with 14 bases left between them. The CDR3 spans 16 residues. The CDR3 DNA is TGTGCCAGCAGCCCAGGGAAAGGGAAGAGCAATCAGCCCCAGCATTTT. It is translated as CASSPGKGKSNQPQHF.

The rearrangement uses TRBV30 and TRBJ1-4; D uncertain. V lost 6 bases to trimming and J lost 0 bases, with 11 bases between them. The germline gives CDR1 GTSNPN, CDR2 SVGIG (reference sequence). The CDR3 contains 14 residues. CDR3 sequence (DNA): TGTGCCTGCCATGGGGTGGCAACTAATGAAAAACTGTTTTTT. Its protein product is CACHGVATNEKLFF.

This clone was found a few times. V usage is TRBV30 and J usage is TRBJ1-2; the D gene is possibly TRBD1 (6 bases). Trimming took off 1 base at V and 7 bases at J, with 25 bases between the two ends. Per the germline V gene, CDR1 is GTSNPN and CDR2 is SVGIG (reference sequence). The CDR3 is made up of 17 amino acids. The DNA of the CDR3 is TGTGCCTGGAGTGGCCCCCGATACAGGGAGGAACGTGCTGGCTACACCTTC. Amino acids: CAWSGPRYREERAGYTF. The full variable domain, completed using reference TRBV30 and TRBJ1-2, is SQTIHQWPATLVQPVGSPLSLECTVEGTSNPNLYWYRQAAGRGLQLLFYSVGIGQISSEVPQNLSASRPQDRQFILSSKKLLLSDSGFYLCAWSGPRYREERAGYTFGSGTRLTVV.

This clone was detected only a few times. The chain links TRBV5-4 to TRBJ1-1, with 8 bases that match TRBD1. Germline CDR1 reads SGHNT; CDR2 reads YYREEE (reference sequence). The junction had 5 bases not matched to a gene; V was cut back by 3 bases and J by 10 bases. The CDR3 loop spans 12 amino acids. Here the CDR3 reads CASSYTGGRAFF. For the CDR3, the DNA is TGTGCCAGCAGCTACACAGGGGGTCGAGCTTTCTTT.

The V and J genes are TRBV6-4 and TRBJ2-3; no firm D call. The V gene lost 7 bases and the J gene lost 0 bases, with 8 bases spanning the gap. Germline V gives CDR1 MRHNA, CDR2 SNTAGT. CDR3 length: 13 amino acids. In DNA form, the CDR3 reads TGTGCCAGCAAGTCCGAGAGCACAGATACGCAGTATTTT. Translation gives CASKSESTDTQYF.

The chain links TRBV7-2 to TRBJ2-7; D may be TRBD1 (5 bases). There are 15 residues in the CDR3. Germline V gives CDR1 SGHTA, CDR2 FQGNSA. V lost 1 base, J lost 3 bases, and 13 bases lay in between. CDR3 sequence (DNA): TGTGCCAGCAGCTTAGGCGTTGGGGCCGGCTACGAGCAGTACTTC. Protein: CASSLGVGAGYEQYF.

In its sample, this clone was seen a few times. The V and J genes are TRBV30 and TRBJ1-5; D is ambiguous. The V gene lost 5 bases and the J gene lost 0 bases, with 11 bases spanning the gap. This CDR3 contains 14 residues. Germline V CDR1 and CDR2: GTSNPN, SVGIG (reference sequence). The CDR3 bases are TGTGCCTGGGCTGACACTTATAGCAATCAGCCCCAGCATTTT. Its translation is CAWADTYSNQPQHF.

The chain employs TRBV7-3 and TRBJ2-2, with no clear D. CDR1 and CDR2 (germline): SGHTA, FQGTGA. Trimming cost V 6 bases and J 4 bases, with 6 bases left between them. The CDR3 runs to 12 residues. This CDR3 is CASSPTTGELFF. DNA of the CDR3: TGTGCCAGCAGTCCGACCACCGGGGAGCTGTTTTTT. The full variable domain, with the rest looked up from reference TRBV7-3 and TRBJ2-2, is GAGVSQTPSNKVTEKGKYVELRCDPISGHTALYWYRQSLGQGPEFLIYFQGTGAADDSGLPNDRFFAVRPEGSVSTLKIQRTERGDSAVYLCASSPTTGELFFGEGSRLTVL.

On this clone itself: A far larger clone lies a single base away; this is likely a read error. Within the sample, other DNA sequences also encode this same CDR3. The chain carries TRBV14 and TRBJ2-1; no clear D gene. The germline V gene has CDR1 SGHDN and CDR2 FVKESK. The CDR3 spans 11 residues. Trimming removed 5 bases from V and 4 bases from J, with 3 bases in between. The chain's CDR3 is CASSLYNEQFF. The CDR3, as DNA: TGTGCCAGCAGCTTGTACAATGAGCAGTTCTTC.

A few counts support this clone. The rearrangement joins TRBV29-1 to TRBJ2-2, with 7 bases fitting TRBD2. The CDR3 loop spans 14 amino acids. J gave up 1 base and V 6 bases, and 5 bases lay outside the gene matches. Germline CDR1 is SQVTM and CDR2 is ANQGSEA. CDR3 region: CSVTGGRNTGELFF. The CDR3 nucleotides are TGCAGCGTCACGGGGGGACGGAACACCGGGGAGCTGTTTTTT.